The 9 T cell receptor beta chains presented below share a single source sample, sequenced in a study of vaccination and CD4 T cells after COVID-19. The assay that was used to sequence DNA from cultured CD4+ T cells was the Oncomine TCR Beta short-read assay. MiXCR, applied by TCRdb to the PCR reads, yields one record per CDR3 protein. The sample shows roughly 7,000 distinct CDR3 sequences, about two thirds of them seen only once. As to treatment: approximately 9-day PBMC culture with coronavirus spike peptide pools or control peptides (ViraFEST assay). An unexposed donor provided the CD4+ T cells, which were collected before the COVID-19 pandemic (2011-2018). These receptors have no known antigen. The specimen sequenced was CD4+ T cells from blood, cultured in vitro. The receptors were sampled from a human donor in good health.

This clonotype was detected only a few times. The gene calls are TRBV6-2 or TRBV6-3 and TRBJ2-7; 9 bases are shared with TRBD1. The length of the CDR3 is 16 residues. V shed 0 bases and J 2 bases; nucleotides not matched to a gene: 5. Germline CDR1 reads MNHEY; CDR2 reads SVGEGT. Written as DNA, the CDR3 is TGTGCCAGCAGTTACTCCGGGACAGGGAAGGCCTACGAGCAGTACTTC. It codes for CASSYSGTGKAYEQYF.

In this sample, this clonotype turned up a few times. The chain links TRBV6-1 to TRBJ1-5; D not certain. Trimming shortened V by 3 bases and J by 11 bases, and 5 bases separated the two germline ends. This CDR3 comprises 10 residues. CDR1 and CDR2 (germline): MNHNS, SASEGT. Written as DNA, the CDR3 is TGTGCCAGCAGTGAGGGGTCCCAGCATTTT. Protein product: CASSEGSQHF.

The chain joins TRBV2 to TRBJ2-2, with TRBD1 matching 7 bases. CDR1 and CDR2 from the germline V gene are SNHLY and FYNNEI. V trimming: 6 bases; J trimming: 5 bases; junction bases outside the gene matches: 3. This CDR3 region has 13 residues. CDR3 loop: CASRPTGTGELFF. CDR3 nucleotide sequence: TGTGCCAGCAGGCCGACAGGGACCGGGGAGCTGTTTTTT.

The chain couples TRBV25-1 to TRBJ1-2; D gene ambiguous. Germline-derived CDR1 and CDR2 are MGHDK and SYGVNS. The CDR3 loop spans 13 amino acids. Trimming removed 0 bases from V and 4 bases from J, with 6 bases in between. The CDR3 bases are TGTGCCAGCAGTGAATATCTGTTCTATGGCTACACCTTC. This sequence encodes CASSEYLFYGYTF.

The rearrangement joins TRBV5-1 to TRBJ2-2; D perhaps matches TRBD1 (5 bases). This CDR3 has 16 amino acids. CDR1 and CDR2 (germline): SGHRS, YFSETQ. V lost 0 bases to trimming and J lost 4 bases, with 13 bases between them. In DNA form, the CDR3 reads TGCGCCAGCAGCTTGGAGAGACAGAGAATCACCGGGGAGCTGTTTTTT. This sequence encodes CASSLERQRITGELFF.

The V gene is TRBV7-2, the J gene TRBJ2-2; 11 bases map to TRBD2. This CDR3 region has 17 residues. V lost 5 bases, J lost 1 base, and 6 bases stayed unmatched. Germline CDR1 and CDR2: SGHTA and FQGNSA. For the CDR3, the DNA is TGTGCCAGCAGCCACCGACTAGCGGGGAGGAACACCGGGGAGCTGTTTTTT. Translation gives CASSHRLAGRNTGELFF.

The chain recombines TRBV20-1 with TRBJ1-2, with 7 bases lining up with TRBD1. Germline V gene sequence: CDR1 DFQATT, CDR2 SNEGSKA (reference sequence). The CDR3 is 14 amino acids. The ends lost 1 base at V and 5 bases at J; junction bases unmatched: 7. CDR3 protein: CSARVSTGSYGYTF. The CDR3 DNA follows: TGCAGTGCTAGAGTATCGACAGGGAGTTATGGCTACACCTTC.

The V gene is TRBV10-2, the J gene TRBJ2-5; no clear D. Germline V gives CDR1 WSHSY, CDR2 SAAADI. CDR3 length: 12 residues. The V gene lost 4 bases and the J gene lost 5 bases, with 8 bases spanning the gap. The CDR3 is CASSAARETQYF. The CDR3 DNA sequence: TGCGCCAGCAGTGCGGCTCGGGAGACCCAGTACTTC.

The chain links TRBV9 to TRBJ1-6, with 7 bases identical to TRBD1. Germline V CDR1 and CDR2: SGDLS, YYNGEE. The CDR3 has 15 amino acids. Trimming removed 3 bases from V and 7 bases from J; junction bases left unmatched: 7. CDR3 in DNA: TGTGCCAGCAGCGCCGCAGGCAGGGGGAATTCACCCCTCCACTTT. Its protein is CASSAAGRGNSPLHF. The full variable domain, completed using reference TRBV9 and TRBJ1-6, is DSGVTQTPKHLITATGQRVTLRCSPRSGDLSVYWYQQSLDQGLQFLIQYYNGEERAKGNILERFSAQQFPDLHSELNLSSLELGDSALYFCASSAAGRGNSPLHFGNGTRLTVT.